The entry below gives a single T cell receptor beta chain sequence along with its context. Antigen: not known. Deletions cut 2 bases from V and 4 bases from J, with 21 bases between. This CDR3 has 17 residues. The germline V gene has CDR1 SGDLS and CDR2 YYNGEE. The protocol was immunoSEQ multiplex PCR, while the TCRdb copy is restricted to in-frame clones and leaves out a portion. The sample has roughly 34,000 clones; more than 85% are singletons. The sample belongs to a study of neoadjuvant nivolumab and ipilimumab in lung cancer. Study-wide results and limits: Higher pretherapy blood TCR richness went with higher resected-tumor richness. From pretherapy to surgery, tumor richness and clonality rose with dual therapy.

The chain has TRBV9 and TRBJ1-2; maybe TRBD1 (6 bases). The specimen comprised peripheral blood, sampled after neoadjuvant nivolumab, alone or with ipilimumab, at or shortly before surgery. The TCR was taken from an adult with non-small cell lung cancer. The CDR3 here is CASSVVDSPMIVYGYTF. The CDR3 DNA reads TGTGCCAGCAGCGTTGTGGACAGCCCAATGATCGTCTATGGCTACACCTTC.